The next 28 T cell receptor beta chains were all read from a single sample in a study of blood T cell repertoires in COVID-19. Produced via immunoSEQ multiplex PCR; TCRdb's table is partial and in-frame only. The sample has approximately 100,000 clones, approximately 90% seen once; the top ten hold about a fifth. What was sequenced was peripheral blood. These receptors originate from a human donor with acute or convalescent COVID-19. The donor label of this sample is uncertain.

This clone was recorded once. The chain uses TRBV12-5 and TRBJ2-2, with 9 positions matching TRBD2. The CDR3 has 16 amino acids. The germline gives CDR1 LGHNT, CDR2 FRNRAP. V was clipped by 3 bases and J by 5 bases; unmatched bases: 7. In DNA, the CDR3 is TGTGCTAGTGGTTTTTTTAGCGGGAGTCTGACCGGGGAGCTGTTTTTT. This translates into CASGFFSGSLTGELFF.

V usage is TRBV6-5 and J usage is TRBJ2-7; 9 bases agree with TRBD2. Germline CDR1 reads MNHEY; CDR2 reads SVGAGI. The junction had 7 bases not matched to a gene; V was cut back by 4 bases and J by 0 bases. This CDR3 is built from 16 residues. CDR3 nucleotide sequence: TGTGCCAGCAGTTCTTATAGCGGGAGACACTCCTACGAGCAGTACTTC. It encodes CASSSYSGRHSYEQYF.

The chain links TRBV6-5 to TRBJ2-7; 9 bases match TRBD1. Germline values: CDR1 MNHEY, CDR2 SVGAGI. V shed 7 bases and J 7 bases; nucleotides not matched to a gene: 8. The CDR3 totals 13 residues. The CDR3 region is CASIGTGYGEQYF. In DNA form, the CDR3 reads TGTGCCAGCATCGGGACAGGGTACGGAGAGCAGTACTTC.

The chain recombines TRBV18 with TRBJ1-4, with TRBD1 identical over 10 bases. Germline loops: CDR1 KGHSH, CDR2 LQKENI. This CDR3 is 18 amino acids long. Trimming removed 1 base from V and 2 bases from J; junction bases left unmatched: 7. CDR3: CASSPRLGQGRTNEKLFF. CDR3 coding DNA: TGTGCCAGCTCACCACGTTTGGGACAGGGGCGCACTAATGAAAAACTGTTTTTT.

This chain uses TRBV19 with TRBJ2-7; possibly TRBD2 for D (6 bases). The CDR3 has 12 residues. Trimming pared 3 bases from V and 6 bases from J, leaving 9 bases between. CDR1 LNHDA and CDR2 SQIVND come from the germline V gene (reference sequence). The CDR3 DNA reads as TGTGCCAGTAGTATGGGAGGACTCGAGCAGTACTTC. It encodes CASSMGGLEQYF.

The rearrangement uses TRBV19 and TRBJ2-3; D perhaps matches TRBD1 (5 bases). This CDR3 has 14 residues. Trimming removed 6 bases from V and 4 bases from J, with 14 bases in between. CDR1 LNHDA and CDR2 SQIVND come from the germline V gene (reference sequence). DNA for the CDR3: TGTGCCAGTAGCCTCCAGGGAAGCGCAGATACGCAGTATTTT. The encoded protein is CASSLQGSADTQYF.

This clone was counted a few times. The chain employs TRBV6-5 and TRBJ1-5; TRBD1 aligns across 7 bases. The CDR3 covers 14 residues. The V gene end was trimmed by 7 bases and the J gene end by 6 bases; junction bases not matched to a gene: 9. From germline, CDR1 is MNHEY and CDR2 SVGAGI. The CDR3 DNA follows: TGTGCCAGCATGGAGACAGGGCGGGCTCAGCCCCAGCATTTT. Translating it yields CASMETGRAQPQHF.

The chain joins TRBV27 to TRBJ1-3, with 7 positions matching TRBD1. Germline lookup yields CDR1 MNHEY and CDR2 SMNVEV (reference sequence). The ends lost 8 bases at V and 4 bases at J; junction bases unmatched: 5. This CDR3 comprises 13 residues. DNA of the CDR3: TGTGCCAGCCAAAGGACAGGCGGAAACACCATATATTTT. Its protein is CASQRTGGNTIYF.

This clone was seen once. The chain has TRBV7-8 and TRBJ2-3; D ambiguous. Deletions cut 1 base from V and 5 bases from J, with 16 bases between. CDR1 and CDR2 (germline): SGHVS, FQNEAQ. CDR3 length equals 16 residues. In nucleotides, the CDR3 is TGTGCCAGCAGCTTAGGGAACGGATTAGGAGAAGATACGCAGTATTTT. Translated: CASSLGNGLGEDTQYF.

The chain has TRBV28 and TRBJ2-1; D perhaps matches TRBD2 (5 bases). This CDR3 is 17 amino acids long. The V end was cut by 4 bases, the J end by 0 bases, with 16 bases between. Per germline, CDR1 MDHEN and CDR2 SYDVKM. CDR3 DNA sequence: TGTGCCAGCAGTTCCCCCCCGGGGTCGGGCTCCTACAATGAGCAGTTCTTC. Translating gives CASSSPPGSGSYNEQFF.

This chain joins TRBV4-1 and TRBJ2-1; possible D gene TRBD1, 6 bases. Between the trimmed V and J ends, which lost 0 bases and 5 bases, there was a span of 11 bases. This CDR3 spans 15 amino acids. Germline assignment: CDR1 MGHRA and CDR2 YSYEKL. The CDR3 loop reads CASSQDKRGNNEQFF. The CDR3 DNA is TGCGCCAGCAGCCAAGACAAGAGGGGGAACAATGAGCAGTTCTTC.

This chain links TRBV10-3 with TRBJ1-2; tentatively, D is TRBD1 (5 bases). This CDR3 comprises 12 residues. From germline, CDR1 is ENHRY and CDR2 SYGVKD. Trimming stripped 2 bases from V and 8 bases from J, with 9 bases between. For the CDR3, the DNA is TGTGCCATCAGTGAGGGACAACTGGGCTACACCTTC. This codes for CAISEGQLGYTF.

The genes are TRBV2 and TRBJ1-5; a weak D match, TRBD1 (5 bases). Germline V gene data show CDR1 as SNHLY and CDR2 as FYNNEI. The CDR3 is 15 amino acids. V lost 3 bases and J 1 base, leaving 10 bases between the germline ends. The CDR3 spells CASSETRGSNQPQHF. The CDR3 DNA is TGTGCCAGCAGTGAGACCCGGGGGAGCAATCAGCCCCAGCATTTT.

The chain carries TRBV2 and TRBJ2-5, with D unclear. Germline loops: CDR1 SNHLY, CDR2 FYNNEI. There are 13 residues in the CDR3. The V gene lost 4 bases and the J gene lost 2 bases, with 8 bases spanning the gap. The DNA of the CDR3 is TGTGCCAGCAGTGTAATACAGCAAGAGACCCAGTACTTC. The encoded protein is CASSVIQQETQYF.

This clone occurred a few times. This chain connects TRBV7-8 to TRBJ1-4; D is possibly TRBD1 (6 bases). V was shortened by 5 bases and J by 7 bases, with 17 bases between the two germline ends. The CDR3 totals 15 residues. Germline V gene data show CDR1 as SGHVS and CDR2 as FQNEAQ. The CDR3 protein is CASSAYRVPGEKLFF. CDR3 in DNA: TGTGCCAGCAGCGCCTACAGGGTACCGGGTGAAAAACTGTTTTTT.

The V call is TRBV15, the J call TRBJ2-7; TRBD1 aligns across 7 bases. The CDR3 spans 16 residues. Germline CDR1 and CDR2: LNHNV and YYDKDF (reference sequence). The V gene end was trimmed by 0 bases and the J gene end by 0 bases; junction bases not matched to a gene: 5. CDR3 sequence reads: CATSRDRDSLSYEQYF. The CDR3 DNA sequence: TGTGCCACCAGCAGAGACCGGGACAGTCTCTCCTACGAGCAGTACTTC. Full variable domain (rest looked up from reference TRBV15 and TRBJ2-7): DAMVIQNPRYQVTQFGKPVTLSCSQTLNHNVMYWYQQKSSQAPKLLFHYYDKDFNNEADTPDNFQSRRPNTSFCFLDIRSPGLGDTAMYLCATSRDRDSLSYEQYFGPGTRLTVT.

This chain links TRBV14 with TRBJ1-2; maybe TRBD1 (5 bases). Looked up from germline, CDR1 is SGHDN and CDR2 is FVKESK. There are 16 residues in the CDR3. V lost 4 bases and J 5 bases, leaving 20 bases between the germline ends. The chain's CDR3 is CASSPYIGVSEYGYTF. CDR3 sequence (DNA): TGTGCCAGCAGCCCATATATAGGGGTTTCGGAATATGGCTACACCTTC.

The table lists this clone with a count of one. The chain recombines TRBV14 with TRBJ2-5, with D perhaps TRBD2 (6 bases). V was cut by 1 base and J by 5 bases, with 8 bases left in between. This CDR3 contains 13 residues. Per the germline V gene, CDR1 is SGHDN and CDR2 is FVKESK. CDR3 amino acids: CASSQGGGETQYF. Written as DNA, the CDR3 is TGTGCCAGCAGCCAAGGAGGAGGGGAGACCCAGTACTTC.

The rearrangement uses TRBV27 and TRBJ1-1; D is possibly TRBD1 (6 bases). There are 13 residues in the CDR3. The germline CDR1 and CDR2 sequences are MNHEY and SMNVEV (reference sequence). V lost 5 bases to trimming and J lost 8 bases, with 15 bases between them. The CDR3, as DNA: TGTGCCAGCAGTGACAGGCGCCAAAGGGAAGCTTTCTTT. Its protein product is CASSDRRQREAFF.

The sample holds a few counts of this clone. The gene calls are TRBV7-9 and TRBJ2-1; perhaps TRBD1 as D (5 bases). Germline V CDR1 and CDR2: SEHNR, FQNEAQ (reference sequence). Trimming took off 3 bases at V and 8 bases at J, with 8 bases between the two ends. The CDR3 covers 12 residues. The CDR3 reads CASSFTGYEQFF. DNA of the CDR3: TGTGCCAGCAGCTTTACAGGCTATGAGCAGTTCTTC.

About this clone: The sample carries other DNA sequences with the same CDR3. The rearrangement joins TRBV9 to TRBJ1-1; D is uncertain. V gave up 0 bases and J gave up 0 bases, with 3 bases separating them. Germline values: CDR1 SGDLS, CDR2 YYNGEE. CDR3 length: 13 residues. CDR3 bases: TGTGCCAGCAGCGTAGCAGTGAACACTGAAGCTTTCTTT. This sequence encodes CASSVAVNTEAFF. The full variable domain, in which reference TRBV9 and TRBJ1-1 provide the parts outside the CDR3, is DSGVTQTPKHLITATGQRVTLRCSPRSGDLSVYWYQQSLDQGLQFLIQYYNGEERAKGNILERFSAQQFPDLHSELNLSSLELGDSALYFCASSVAVNTEAFFGQGTRLTVV.

The CDR3 spells CASSSTYRVTEAFF. Here the CDR3 DNA reads TGTGCCAGCAGTTCAACTTACAGGGTAACTGAAGCTTTCTTT. The chain has TRBV28 and TRBJ1-1; TRBD1 might be the D (6 bases). The CDR3 spans 14 residues. The V end was cut by 4 bases, the J end by 5 bases, with 14 bases between. CDR1 and CDR2 from the germline V gene are MDHEN and SYDVKM.

The chain uses TRBV7-6 and TRBJ1-4; a weak D match, TRBD1 (5 bases). Trimming left V 5 bases short and J 7 bases short, with 17 bases between. CDR3 length equals 15 residues. Germline-derived CDR1 and CDR2 are SGHVS and FNYEAQ. CDR3 protein: CASSEMGRLSEKLFF. The CDR3 coding sequence is TGTGCCAGCAGCGAAATGGGGCGGCTCAGTGAAAAACTGTTTTTT. The complete variable domain, with remaining parts taken from reference TRBV7-6 and TRBJ1-4, reads GAGVSQSPRYKVTKRGQDVALRCDPISGHVSLYWYRQALGQGPEFLTYFNYEAQQDKSGLPNDRFSAERPEGSISTLTIQRTEQRDSAMYRCASSEMGRLSEKLFFGSGTQLSVL.

The chain is built from TRBV25-1 and TRBJ1-1; D gene uncertain. This CDR3 has 12 amino acids. Trimming removed 6 bases from V and 1 base from J, with 6 bases in between. CDR1 is MGHDK, CDR2 SYGVNS, per germline. The CDR3 here is CASRNGNTEAFF. The CDR3, as DNA: TGTGCCAGCAGAAACGGGAACACTGAAGCTTTCTTT.

The gene calls are TRBV4-1 and TRBJ2-4; 13 bases are shared with TRBD2. Per the germline V gene, CDR1 is MGHRA and CDR2 is YSYEKL. Trimming cost V 2 bases and J 5 bases; bases outside gene matches: 3. The CDR3 covers 16 residues. The CDR3 region is CASSQTSGGAENIQYF. CDR3 nucleotide sequence: TGCGCCAGCAGCCAAACTAGCGGGGGGGCTGAAAACATTCAGTACTTC.

The V and J genes are TRBV27 and TRBJ1-5, with D maybe TRBD1 (6 bases). CDR1 and CDR2 (germline): MNHEY, SMNVEV (reference sequence). Trimming removed 3 bases at V and 6 bases at J, with 21 bases between. CDR3 length equals 17 residues. Written as DNA, the CDR3 is TGTGCCAGCAGTTTCCCAAGACAGGCATCTTTCCCTCAGCCCCAGCATTTT. The encoded protein is CASSFPRQASFPQPQHF.

This chain joins TRBV7-8 and TRBJ2-7; D might be TRBD2 (6 bases). The CDR3 has 13 amino acids. V lost 5 bases, J lost 4 bases, and 12 bases lay in between. Germline loops: CDR1 SGHVS, CDR2 FQNEAQ. DNA of the CDR3: TGTGCCAGCAGCCCCGGTGGAGGGTACGAGCAGTACTTC. Its translation is CASSPGGGYEQYF.

The chain has TRBV6-5 and TRBJ2-1, with TRBD2 matching over 8 bases. Trimming took 0 bases from V and 4 from J; bases not matched to a gene: 5. CDR1 and CDR2 (germline): MNHEY, SVGAGI. This CDR3 comprises 16 residues. The CDR3: CASSYSILAGYNEQFF. The CDR3 coding sequence is TGTGCCAGCAGTTACTCAATCCTAGCGGGTTACAATGAGCAGTTCTTC.